This note documents a single T cell receptor (beta chain) sequence. CDR1 LGHDT and CDR2 YNNKEL come from the germline V gene (reference sequence). The CDR3 sequence is 14 residues long. J lost 5 bases, V lost 11 bases, and 6 bases had no gene match. Original data processing: Estimation of nucleated cell counts was performed using reference gene primer amplification. Using immunoSEQ multiplex PCR, the repertoire was profiled, and TCRdb retains in-frame clones only, with some absent. Clonal size and the V and J genes are those of that table, whereas D and trimming came from the DNA. This sample has some 140,000 clones, with roughly 78% found just once. This record comes from a study of blood T cell repertoires in COVID-19. The overall study: From the United States, Italy and Spain came samples of acute and convalescent COVID-19. In each case, the material was cDNA or gDNA derived from T cells, B-cell-depleted T cells, or PBMCs.

This chain connects TRBV3-1 (or the pseudogene TRBV3-2) to TRBJ2-2, with 12 bases fitting TRBD2. The source is a man in his fifties or sixties with acute or convalescent COVID-19. The sample taken for sequencing was peripheral blood. CDR3 DNA sequence: TGTGCCTCAACTAGCGGGAGGCAGACCGGGGAGCTGTTTTTT. Its translation is CASTSGRQTGELFF.